The 4 T cell receptor beta chains below were found in one sample sequenced in a study of control samples from healthy donors and cancer patients. The table came from immunoSEQ multiplex PCR; TCRdb's copy has only in-frame clones and leaves some out. The sample carries about 130,000 clones, over 75% recorded once. The specimen was blood. These receptors originate from a young man in good health.

This clone occurred many times. The chain has TRBV30 and TRBJ1-2, with a tentative D call TRBD1 (6 bases). CDR3 size: 13 residues. Between the trimmed V and J ends, which lost 7 bases and 5 bases, there was a span of 17 bases. Germline values: CDR1 GTSNPN, CDR2 SVGIG (reference sequence). The CDR3 DNA reads TGTGCCTCCACTAGAGGACAGCCATATGGCTACACCTTC. The encoded protein is CASTRGQPYGYTF. Full variable domain (outside the CDR3, taken from reference TRBV30 and TRBJ1-2): SQTIHQWPATLVQPVGSPLSLECTVEGTSNPNLYWYRQAAGRGLQLLFYSVGIGQISSEVPQNLSASRPQDRQFILSSKKLLLSDSGFYLCASTRGQPYGYTFGSGTRLTVV.

This chain connects TRBV5-1 to TRBJ1-1, with D tentatively TRBD1 (6 bases). Germline lookup yields CDR1 SGHRS and CDR2 YFSETQ. V was clipped by 0 bases and J by 5 bases, with 14 bases between them. This CDR3 is built from 15 residues. The CDR3 sequence is CASSLGTGGETEAFF. The CDR3 DNA reads as TGCGCCAGCAGCTTGGGGACGGGGGGCGAGACTGAAGCTTTCTTT.

This chain connects TRBV6-2 or TRBV6-3 to TRBJ2-2; D is unclear. V was cut by 6 bases and J by 8 bases, with 10 bases left in between. CDR1 is MNHEY, CDR2 SVGEGT, per germline. This CDR3 has 12 amino acids. The chain's CDR3 is CASSRWMGELFF. CDR3 DNA sequence: TGTGCCAGCAGCCGCTGGATGGGGGAGCTGTTTTTT.

The chain recombines TRBV29-1 with TRBJ1-2; 9 bases fit TRBD1. Germline CDR1 and CDR2: SQVTM and ANQGSEA. V lost 7 bases, J lost 8 bases, and 11 bases stayed unmatched. The CDR3 sequence is 13 residues long. This chain's CDR3 is CSALTGGTLGYTF. DNA for the CDR3: TGCAGCGCTCTGACAGGGGGGACTCTGGGCTACACCTTC.